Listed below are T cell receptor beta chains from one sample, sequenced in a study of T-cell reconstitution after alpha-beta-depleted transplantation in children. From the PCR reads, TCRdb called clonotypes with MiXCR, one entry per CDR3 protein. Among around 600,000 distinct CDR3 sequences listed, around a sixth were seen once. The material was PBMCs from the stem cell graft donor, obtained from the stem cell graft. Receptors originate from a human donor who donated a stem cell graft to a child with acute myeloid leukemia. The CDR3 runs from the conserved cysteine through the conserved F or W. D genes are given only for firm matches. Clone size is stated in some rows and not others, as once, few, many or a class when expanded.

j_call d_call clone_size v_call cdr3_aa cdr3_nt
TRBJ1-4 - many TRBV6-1 CASSGPSTQGEKLFF TGTGCCAGCAGTGGACCGTCTACGCAAGGGGAAAAACTGTTTTTT
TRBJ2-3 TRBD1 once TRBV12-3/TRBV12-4 CASCQQGNTDTQYF TGTGCCAGCTGCCAACAGGGGAACACAGATACGCAGTATTTT
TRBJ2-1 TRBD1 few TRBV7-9 CASSMTGQGYNEQFF TGTGCCAGCAGCATGACGGGACAGGGTTACAATGAGCAGTTCTTC
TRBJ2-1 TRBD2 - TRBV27 CASSPPAGGPRRYEQFF TGTGCCAGCAGTCCCCCAGCGGGGGGGCCACGGAGGTATGAGCAGTTCTTC
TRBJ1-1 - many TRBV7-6 CASSLELGGNTEAFF TGTGCCAGCAGCTTAGAGCTCGGGGGGAACACTGAAGCTTTCTTT
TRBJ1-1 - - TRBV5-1 CASSRTKMNTEAFF TGCGCCAGCAGCCGGACAAAGATGAACACTGAAGCTTTCTTT
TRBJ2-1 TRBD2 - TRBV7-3 CASSLGLAGGSSEQFF TGTGCCAGCAGCTTAGGCCTAGCGGGGGGAAGTAGTGAGCAGTTCTTC
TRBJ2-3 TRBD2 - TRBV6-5 CASSYRAGGRTDTQYF TGTGCCAGCAGCTATCGCGCGGGGGGCCGCACAGATACGCAGTATTTT
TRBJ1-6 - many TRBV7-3 CASSRTQGSPLHF TGTGCCAGCAGTCGAACTCAGGGATCACCCCTCCACTTT
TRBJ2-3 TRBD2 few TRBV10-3 CATGPSGAQDTQYF TGTGCCACTGGACCGAGCGGGGCCCAGGATACGCAGTATTTT
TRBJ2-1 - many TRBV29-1 CSVDLLEFAPNEQFF TGCAGCGTTGACCTATTAGAGTTCGCTCCCAATGAGCAGTTCTTC
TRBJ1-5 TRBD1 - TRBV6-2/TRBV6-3 CASCVGTGVRNQPQHF TGTGCCAGCTGTGTCGGGACAGGGGTTCGGAATCAGCCCCAGCATTTT
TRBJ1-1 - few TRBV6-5 CASSYSRDRVTEAFF TGTGCCAGCAGTTACAGTCGTGATAGGGTCACTGAAGCTTTCTTT
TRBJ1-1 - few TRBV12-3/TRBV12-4 CASSSVGLNTEAFF TGTGCCAGCAGTTCCGTAGGACTGAACACTGAAGCTTTCTTT
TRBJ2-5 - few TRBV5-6 CASSLGFGETQYF TGTGCCAGCAGCTTGGGCTTCGGGGAGACCCAGTACTTC
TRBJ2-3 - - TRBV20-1 CSASRQITDTQYF TGCAGTGCTAGTCGTCAGATTACAGATACGCAGTATTTT
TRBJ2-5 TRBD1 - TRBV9 CASSRDRGNQETQYF TGTGCCAGCAGCCGGGACAGGGGTAATCAAGAGACCCAGTACTTC
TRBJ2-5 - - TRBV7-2 CASSLAFHETQYF TGTGCCAGCAGCTTAGCATTTCATGAGACCCAGTACTTC
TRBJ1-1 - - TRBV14 CASSSPGPLDAFF TGTGCCAGCAGCTCCCCGGGACCTCTGGACGCTTTCTTT
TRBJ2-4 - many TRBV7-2 CASSLAQGSIAKNIQYF TGTGCCAGCAGCTTAGCTCAGGGGTCCATAGCCAAAAACATTCAGTACTTC